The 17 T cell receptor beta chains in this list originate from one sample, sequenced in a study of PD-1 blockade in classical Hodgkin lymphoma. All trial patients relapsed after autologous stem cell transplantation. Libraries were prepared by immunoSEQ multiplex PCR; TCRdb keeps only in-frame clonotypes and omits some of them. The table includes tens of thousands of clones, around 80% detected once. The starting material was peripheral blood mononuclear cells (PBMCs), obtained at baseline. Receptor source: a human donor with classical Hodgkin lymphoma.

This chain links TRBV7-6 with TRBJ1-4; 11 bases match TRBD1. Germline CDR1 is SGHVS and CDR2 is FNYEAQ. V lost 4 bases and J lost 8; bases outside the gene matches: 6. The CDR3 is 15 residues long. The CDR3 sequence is CASSSWTGGEEKLFF. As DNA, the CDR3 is TGTGCCAGCAGCTCTTGGACAGGGGGCGAAGAAAAACTGTTTTTT.

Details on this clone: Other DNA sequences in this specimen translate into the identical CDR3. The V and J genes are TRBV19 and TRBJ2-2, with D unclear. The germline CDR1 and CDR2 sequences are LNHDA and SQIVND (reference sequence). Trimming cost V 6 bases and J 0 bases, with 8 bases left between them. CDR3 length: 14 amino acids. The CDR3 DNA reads TGTGCCAGTAGCCCCCTACCGAACACCGGGGAGCTGTTTTTT. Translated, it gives CASSPLPNTGELFF. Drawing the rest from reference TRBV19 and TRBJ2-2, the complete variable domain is DGGITQSPKYLFRKEGQNVTLSCEQNLNHDAMYWYRQDPGQGLRLIYYSQIVNDFQKGDIAEGYSVSREKKESFPLTVTSAQKNPTAFYLCASSPLPNTGELFFGEGSRLTVL.

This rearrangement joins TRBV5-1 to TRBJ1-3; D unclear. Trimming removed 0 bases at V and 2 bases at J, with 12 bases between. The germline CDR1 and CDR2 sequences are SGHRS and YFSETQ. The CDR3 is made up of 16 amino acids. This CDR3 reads CASSLASAATGNTIYF. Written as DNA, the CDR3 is TGCGCCAGCAGCTTGGCATCGGCAGCAACTGGAAACACCATATATTTT.

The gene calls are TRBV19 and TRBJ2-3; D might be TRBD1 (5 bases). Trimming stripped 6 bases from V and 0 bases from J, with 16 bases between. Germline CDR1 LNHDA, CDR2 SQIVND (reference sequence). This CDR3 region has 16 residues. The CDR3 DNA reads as TGTGCCAGTAGGCCCTACTGGACAACTAGCACAGATACGCAGTATTTT. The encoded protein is CASRPYWTTSTDTQYF.

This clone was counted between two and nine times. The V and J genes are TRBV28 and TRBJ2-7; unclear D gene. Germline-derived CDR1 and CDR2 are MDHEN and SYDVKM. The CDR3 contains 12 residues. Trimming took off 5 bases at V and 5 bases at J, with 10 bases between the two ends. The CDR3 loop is CASSIEGNEQYF. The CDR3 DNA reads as TGTGCCAGCAGTATTGAAGGGAACGAGCAGTACTTC.

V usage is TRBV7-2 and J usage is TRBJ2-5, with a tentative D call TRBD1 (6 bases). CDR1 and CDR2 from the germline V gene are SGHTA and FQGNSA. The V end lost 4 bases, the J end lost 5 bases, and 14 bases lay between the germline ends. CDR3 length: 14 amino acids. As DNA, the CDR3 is TGTGCCAGCAGCTCGGCTGGGGGCGGGGAGACCCAGTACTTC. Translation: CASSSAGGGETQYF.

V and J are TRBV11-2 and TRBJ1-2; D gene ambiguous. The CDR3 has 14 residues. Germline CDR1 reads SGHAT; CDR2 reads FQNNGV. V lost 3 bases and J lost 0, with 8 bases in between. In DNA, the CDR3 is TGTGCCAGCAGCTTTGCGGGGTCTAACTATGGCTACACCTTC. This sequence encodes CASSFAGSNYGYTF. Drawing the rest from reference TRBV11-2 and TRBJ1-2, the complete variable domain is EAGVAQSPRYKIIEKRQSVAFWCNPISGHATLYWYQQILGQGPKLLIQFQNNGVVDDSQLPKDRFSAERLKGVDSTLKIQPAKLEDSAVYLCASSFAGSNYGYTFGSGTRLTVV.

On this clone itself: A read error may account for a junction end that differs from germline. CDR3 amino acids: CASSTKQGALPEAF. CDR3 DNA sequence: TGTGCCAGTAGTACCAAACAGGGGGCCTTACCAGAAGCCTTC. The chain is built from TRBV19 and TRBJ2-7; 9 nucleotides line up with TRBD1. Germline CDR1 LNHDA, CDR2 SQIVND (reference sequence). CDR3 length: 14 residues. Using reference TRBV19 and TRBJ2-7 for the parts outside the CDR3, the full variable domain is DGGITQSPKYLFRKEGQNVTLSCEQNLNHDAMYWYRQDPGQGLRLIYYSQIVNDFQKGDIAEGYSVSREKKESFPLTVTSAQKNPTAFYLCASSTKQGALPEAFGPGTRLTVT.

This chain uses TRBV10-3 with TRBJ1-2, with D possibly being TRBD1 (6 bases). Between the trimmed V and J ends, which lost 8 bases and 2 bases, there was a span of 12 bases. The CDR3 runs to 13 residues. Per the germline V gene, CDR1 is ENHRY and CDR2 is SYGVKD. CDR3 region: CAILSQGNYGYTF. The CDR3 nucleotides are TGTGCCATCTTATCACAGGGAAACTATGGCTACACCTTC.

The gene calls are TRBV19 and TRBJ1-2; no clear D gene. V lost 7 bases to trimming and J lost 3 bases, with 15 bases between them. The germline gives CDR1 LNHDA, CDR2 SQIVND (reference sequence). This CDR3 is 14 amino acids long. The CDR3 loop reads CASTPAWADYGYTF. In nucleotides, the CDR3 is TGTGCCAGTACCCCGGCCTGGGCCGACTATGGCTACACCTTC.

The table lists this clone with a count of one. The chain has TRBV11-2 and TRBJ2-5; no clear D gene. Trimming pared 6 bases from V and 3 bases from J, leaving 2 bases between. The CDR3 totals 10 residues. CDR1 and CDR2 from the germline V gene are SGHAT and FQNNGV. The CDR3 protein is CASSKETQYF. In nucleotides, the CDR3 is TGTGCCAGCAGTAAAGAGACCCAGTACTTC.

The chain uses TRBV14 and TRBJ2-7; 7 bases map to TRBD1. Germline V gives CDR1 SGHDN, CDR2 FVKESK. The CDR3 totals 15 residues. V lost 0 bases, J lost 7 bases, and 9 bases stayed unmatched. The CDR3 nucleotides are TGTGCCAGCAGCCAAGAAACAGGGCACAGGGGAGAGCAGTACTTC. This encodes CASSQETGHRGEQYF. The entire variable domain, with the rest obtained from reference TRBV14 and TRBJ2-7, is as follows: EAGVTQFPSHSVIEKGQTVTLRCDPISGHDNLYWYRRVMGKEIKFLLHFVKESKQDESGMPNNRFLAERTGGTYSTLKVQPAELEDSGVYFCASSQETGHRGEQYFGPGTRLTVT.

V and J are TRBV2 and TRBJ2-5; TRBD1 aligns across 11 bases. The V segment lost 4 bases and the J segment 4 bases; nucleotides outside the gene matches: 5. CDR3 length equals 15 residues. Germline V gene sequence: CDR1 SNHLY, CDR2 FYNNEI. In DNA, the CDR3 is TGTGCCAGCAGTGGGACAGGGGGCGCCCCAGAGACCCAGTACTTC. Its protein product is CASSGTGGAPETQYF.

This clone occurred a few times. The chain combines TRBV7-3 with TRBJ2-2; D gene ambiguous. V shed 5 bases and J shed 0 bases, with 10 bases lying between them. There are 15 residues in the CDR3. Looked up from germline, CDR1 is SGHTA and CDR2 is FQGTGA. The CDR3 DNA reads TGTGCCAGCAGCCCCCGACGGTCGAACACCGGGGAGCTGTTTTTT. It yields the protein CASSPRRSNTGELFF.

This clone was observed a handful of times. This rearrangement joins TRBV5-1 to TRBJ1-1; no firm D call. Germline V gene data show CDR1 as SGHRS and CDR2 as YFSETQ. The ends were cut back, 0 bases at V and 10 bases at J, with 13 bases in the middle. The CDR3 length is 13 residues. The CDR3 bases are TGCGCCAGCAGCTTGGATTTTTCGTCCGTAGCTTTCTTT. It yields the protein CASSLDFSSVAFF.

The CDR3 nucleotides are TGCGCCAGCAGCTTGGGCGGGAAAACCGGGGAGCTGTTTTTT. This gives the protein CASSLGGKTGELFF. This rearrangement joins TRBV5-1 to TRBJ2-2; D might be TRBD2 (6 bases). Germline values: CDR1 SGHRS, CDR2 YFSETQ. The CDR3 is 14 amino acids. V shed 0 bases and J shed 5 bases, with 8 bases lying between them.

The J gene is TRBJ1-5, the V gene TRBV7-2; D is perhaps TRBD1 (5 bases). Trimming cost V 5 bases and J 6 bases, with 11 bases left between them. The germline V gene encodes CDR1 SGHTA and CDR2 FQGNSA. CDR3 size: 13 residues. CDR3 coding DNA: TGTGCCAGCAGCCCGAGGGGCCGTCAGCCCCAGCATTTT. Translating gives CASSPRGRQPQHF.